The 17 T cell receptor beta chains below all came from one sample that was sequenced in a study of memory CD4+ T cells and cytomegalovirus serostatus. Single viable CD3+CD4+CD8-CD45RO+ cells were sorted as the memory CD4+ T cells. Libraries were prepared by immunoSEQ multiplex PCR; TCRdb keeps only in-frame clonotypes and omits some of them. The sample consists of approximately 70,000 clones, 76% of them appearing once. The sample was memory CD4+ T cells from blood. These receptors originate from an adult in good health and CMV-seropositive.

The chain combines TRBV13 with TRBJ2-5, with 12 positions matching TRBD2. V lost 4 bases and J lost 4; bases outside the gene matches: 7. Germline CDR1 reads PRHDT; CDR2 reads FYEKMQ (reference sequence). This CDR3 region has 16 residues. This CDR3 reads CASSSPSGRVPETQYF. CDR3 DNA: TGTGCCAGCAGCTCCCCTAGCGGGAGGGTTCCAGAGACCCAGTACTTC.

The V and J genes are TRBV11-2 and TRBJ1-4, with D possibly matching TRBD1 (6 bases). The CDR3 contains 15 residues. The V end was cut by 0 bases, the J end by 6 bases, with 11 bases between. CDR1 is SGHAT, CDR2 FQNNGV, per germline. In DNA form, the CDR3 reads TGTGCCAGCAGCTTAGATTGGGCAGGGGATGAAAAACTGTTTTTT. Translating gives CASSLDWAGDEKLFF.

This clone has only a few counts. The gene calls are TRBV30 and TRBJ1-4; tentative D call: TRBD1 (6 bases). The CDR3 is made up of 13 amino acids. Germline CDR1 GTSNPN, CDR2 SVGIG (reference sequence). Trimming removed 2 bases from V and 8 bases from J, with 12 bases in between. CDR3 sequence (DNA): TGTGCCTGGAGTACTGGGGGCCTCGAAAAACTGTTTTTT. It yields the protein CAWSTGGLEKLFF.

The gene calls are TRBV7-9 and TRBJ2-7, with TRBD2 matching over 15 bases. This CDR3 has 19 amino acids. CDR1 and CDR2 (germline): SEHNR, FQNEAQ (reference sequence). V was pared by 0 bases and J by 0 bases, with 6 bases of the junction left unmatched. This CDR3 reads CASSLAPGLAGGYSYEQYF. The DNA for the CDR3 is TGTGCCAGCAGCTTAGCACCGGGACTAGCGGGAGGATACTCCTACGAGCAGTACTTC.

This clone showed up just a few times. This chain joins TRBV2 and TRBJ1-1; D is undetermined. The CDR3 is made up of 13 amino acids. Trimming took 6 bases from V and 4 from J, leaving 12 bases between them. Germline-derived CDR1 and CDR2 are SNHLY and FYNNEI. The DNA for the CDR3 is TGTGCCAGCAGAGTCGGACGGACCACTGAAGCTTTCTTT. Its protein product is CASRVGRTTEAFF.

The rearrangement links TRBV7-9 to TRBJ2-3; no firm D call. This CDR3 contains 12 residues. Trimming left V 6 bases short and J 2 bases short, with 6 bases between. Germline V gene sequence: CDR1 SEHNR, CDR2 FQNEAQ (reference sequence). The CDR3 loop reads CASSFFTDTQYF. The CDR3, as DNA: TGTGCCAGCAGTTTTTTCACAGATACGCAGTATTTT.

The V gene is TRBV19, the J gene TRBJ1-6; 10 nucleotides align to TRBD1. Germline CDR1 and CDR2: LNHDA and SQIVND (reference sequence). This CDR3 is 15 amino acids long. J lost 8 bases, V lost 4 bases, and 5 bases had no gene match. CDR3 sequence: CASSTLGTGDSPLHF. The CDR3 DNA follows: TGTGCCAGTAGTACCCTTGGGACAGGGGATTCACCCCTCCACTTT.

This clone was seen only once. J is TRBJ2-3 and V is TRBV6-1; 8 bases are shared with TRBD2. Germline assignment: CDR1 MNHNS and CDR2 SASEGT. Germline trimming cut 6 bases from V and 5 bases from J; bases unmatched to any gene: 7. The CDR3 is 14 amino acids. The CDR3 sequence is CASRLAVPRDTQYF. The CDR3 nucleotides are TGTGCCAGCAGACTAGCGGTCCCTCGAGATACGCAGTATTTT.

This clone has only a few counts. J is TRBJ1-1 and V is TRBV11-2; D is perhaps TRBD1 (5 bases). Germline V CDR1 and CDR2: SGHAT, FQNNGV. CDR3 length equals 15 residues. Trimming shortened V by 1 base and J by 1 base, and 10 bases separated the two germline ends. CDR3 in DNA: TGTGCCAGCAGCTTAGGTGCAGGGACGAACACTGAAGCTTTCTTT. Its protein is CASSLGAGTNTEAFF.

This chain joins TRBV9 and TRBJ2-5; D is ambiguous. V lost 4 bases, J lost 3 bases, and 19 bases lay in between. The CDR3 extends over 16 amino acids. Looked up from germline, CDR1 is SGDLS and CDR2 is YYNGEE. The CDR3 loop is CASSPREGPVKETQYF. The DNA for the CDR3 is TGTGCCAGCAGCCCCCGAGAAGGGCCGGTTAAAGAGACCCAGTACTTC.

As for this clone: One end of the junction varies from germline; a read error may be responsible. The DNA for the CDR3 is TGTGCCAGCAGTTGGGGGGGGGTAAGCACAGATGCGCAGTATTTT. Its translation: CASSWGGVSTDAQYF. V usage is TRBV25-1 and J usage is TRBJ2-3, with 7 bases fitting TRBD2. This CDR3 is built from 15 residues. The germline V gene encodes CDR1 MGHDK and CDR2 SYGVNS.

Only one count was recorded for this clone. The rearrangement uses TRBV4-2 and TRBJ2-3, with TRBD2 identical over 9 bases. Germline lookup yields CDR1 LGHNA and CDR2 YNFKEQ. The CDR3 is 16 residues long. The junction had 6 bases not matched to a gene; V was cut back by 5 bases and J by 0 bases. In nucleotides, the CDR3 is TGTGCCAGCAGCTACACTAGCGGGCGTAGCACAGATACGCAGTATTTT. The encoded protein is CASSYTSGRSTDTQYF.

The V call is TRBV5-6, the J call TRBJ2-7, with no clear D. The V gene lost 6 bases and the J gene lost 2 bases, with 18 bases spanning the gap. Germline CDR1 reads SGHDT; CDR2 reads YYEEEE. There are 15 residues in the CDR3. The CDR3 nucleotides are TGTGCCAGCACCATATCTCAGTTCGGGCCCTACGAGCAGTACTTC. Residues: CASTISQFGPYEQYF.

J is TRBJ2-4 and V is TRBV29-1; possibly TRBD1 for D (6 bases). The CDR3 spans 14 residues. Trimming removed 7 bases at V and 8 bases at J, with 21 bases between. Germline CDR1 is SQVTM and CDR2 is ANQGSEA. Here the CDR3 DNA reads TGCAGCGCCATACCCGCAGGGGCTGTCGACATTCAGTACTTC. Residues: CSAIPAGAVDIQYF.

The chain links TRBV19 to TRBJ2-7; 8 positions agree with TRBD1. Germline CDR1 reads LNHDA; CDR2 reads SQIVND (reference sequence). Unmatched junction bases numbered 6, after V lost 5 bases and J lost 3 bases. This CDR3 contains 14 residues. CDR3 sequence reads: CASSGQGNIYEQYF. In nucleotides, the CDR3 is TGTGCCAGTAGTGGACAGGGAAACATCTACGAGCAGTACTTC.

The count of this clone is one. The chain links TRBV5-1 to TRBJ1-3; no reliable D call. There are 14 residues in the CDR3. Trimming stripped 5 bases from V and 2 bases from J, with 11 bases between. CDR1 is SGHRS, CDR2 YFSETQ, per germline. CDR3 nucleotides: TGCGCCAGCAGTTTGAACAGTCCTGGAAACACCATATATTTT. The encoded protein is CASSLNSPGNTIYF.

This clone was recorded once. V usage is TRBV5-6 and J usage is TRBJ2-5; perhaps TRBD2 as D (5 bases). This CDR3 has 15 amino acids. Germline CDR1 and CDR2: SGHDT and YYEEEE. Trimming pared 3 bases from V and 4 bases from J, leaving 16 bases between. The CDR3 DNA sequence: TGTGCCAGCAGCTGGCGGGCACTTACGGGAGAGACCCAGTACTTC. This encodes CASSWRALTGETQYF.